A selection of T cell receptor beta chains follows, all from one sample in a study of blood T cell repertoires in COVID-19. Profiled with immunoSEQ multiplex PCR; TCRdb holds only in-frame clones, not every one. The sample lists about 180,000 clones, approximately 85% occurring once. The specimen sequenced was PBMCs or T cells enriched from blood (not recorded which). All receptors come from a woman aged 25 to 39 who had recovered from COVID-19. The CDR3 runs from the conserved cysteine through the conserved F or W. Each record gives: J gene, clone size, D gene, V gene, CDR3 DNA, CDR3 protein. The D gene is left open where the match is weak. The size entry is marked missing in some rows and otherwise reads once, few, many or a size class.

>TRBJ1-2|NA|TRBD1|TRBV4-1
TGCGCCAGCAGCCAAGACGCACCAAACAGGGGATACTATGGCTACACCTTC
CASSQDAPNRGYYGYTF
>TRBJ2-2|NA|NA|TRBV11-2
TGTGCCAGCAGCTTAGACAGGAGGACCGGGGAGCTGTTTTTT
CASSLDRRTGELFF
>TRBJ1-5|NA|NA|TRBV23-1
TGCGCCAGCAGTCAAGTGGGCACACAGAATAGCAATCAGCCCCAGCATTTT
CASSQVGTQNSNQPQHF
>TRBJ1-3|NA|TRBD1|TRBV9
TGTGCCAGCAATAGACAGGGGGAGGGAAACACCATATATTTT
CASNRQGEGNTIYF
>TRBJ2-2|NA|NA|TRBV12-5
TGTGCTAGTGGTCCGGGGACAACCGCGAACACCGGGGAGCTGTTTTTT
CASGPGTTANTGELFF
>TRBJ2-1|few|TRBD2|TRBV30
TGTGCCTGTTCTGGCGGGAGGGAGCAGTTCTTC
CACSGGREQFF
>TRBJ2-7|NA|TRBD2|TRBV27
TGTGCCAGCAGAGCCGGGACTAGCGCCTACGAGCAGTACTTC
CASRAGTSAYEQYF
>TRBJ2-2|NA|TRBD2|TRBV6-2/TRBV6-3
TGTGCCAGCAGTTATGACTCCGGGAGGGCCCGGACCGGGGAGCTGTTTTTT
CASSYDSGRARTGELFF
>TRBJ2-1|once|NA|TRBV10-3
TGTGCCATCAGTGAACAGCTCTCCTACAATGAGCAGTTCTTC
CAISEQLSYNEQFF
>TRBJ2-3|NA|TRBD2|TRBV28
TGTGCCAGCAGTACCAAAGATGGGCTAGCGGGAGCTGGAAGCACAGATACGCAGTATTTT
CASSTKDGLAGAGSTDTQYF
>TRBJ2-1|NA|TRBD2|TRBV18
TGTGCCAGCTCCCCCGGACTAGCGGGAGGGTCCCCCTCGTTCAATGAGCAGTTCTTC
CASSPGLAGGSPSFNEQFF
>TRBJ2-5|NA|TRBD1|TRBV5-1
TGCGCCAGCAGCTACCGGGACAGGGGACAAGAGACCCAGTACTTC
CASSYRDRGQETQYF
>TRBJ2-1|NA|NA|TRBV11-2
TGTGCCAGCAGCTTAGAGTGGGAGAGCTACAATGAGCAGTTCTTC
CASSLEWESYNEQFF
>TRBJ2-2|NA|TRBD2|TRBV19
TGTGCCAGTACTCCAGGGACTAGCGGGAGTGAGCTGTTTTTT
CASTPGTSGSELFF
>TRBJ2-7|NA|NA|TRBV18
TGTGCCAGCTCACTTGAAGGGGCTGGTTTCGAGCAGTACTTC
CASSLEGAGFEQYF
>TRBJ1-1|NA|TRBD1|TRBV10-3
TGTGCCATCAGTGAGTCGTCGGGACAGGGCCCCATGAACACTGAAGCTTTCTTT
CAISESSGQGPMNTEAFF
>TRBJ2-5|NA|TRBD1|TRBV19
TGTGCCAGTAGTAAGGACAGGGCTCAAGAGACCCAGTACTTC
CASSKDRAQETQYF
>TRBJ1-5|NA|NA|TRBV27
TGTGCCAGCAGTCCAAGACCCGACGGAGGCAATCAGCCCCAGCATTTT
CASSPRPDGGNQPQHF
>TRBJ1-5|NA|TRBD1|TRBV2
TGTGCCAGCAGGCCGGACAGGAATCAGCCCCAGCATTTT
CASRPDRNQPQHF
>TRBJ1-4|NA|TRBD1|TRBV28
TGTGCCAGCACCGAGGAGGCAGGGGGCGGGAAACTGTTTTTT
CASTEEAGGGKLFF
>TRBJ2-5|NA|NA|TRBV5-6
TGTGCCAGCAGCTTGTTAACAGGGCAAGAGACCCAGTACTTC
CASSLLTGQETQYF
>TRBJ2-2|NA|TRBD2|TRBV20-1
TGCAGTGCTAGTTCAGGTGGGACTAGCGGGAGGGTGGACACCGGGGAGCTGTTTTTT
CSASSGGTSGRVDTGELFF